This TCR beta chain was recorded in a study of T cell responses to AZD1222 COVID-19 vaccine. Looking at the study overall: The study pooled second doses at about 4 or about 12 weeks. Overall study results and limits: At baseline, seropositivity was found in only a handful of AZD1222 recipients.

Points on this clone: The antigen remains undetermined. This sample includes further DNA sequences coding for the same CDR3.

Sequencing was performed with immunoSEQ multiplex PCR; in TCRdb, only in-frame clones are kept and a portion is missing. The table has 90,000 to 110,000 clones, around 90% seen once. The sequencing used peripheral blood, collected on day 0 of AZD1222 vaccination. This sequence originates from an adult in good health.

This CDR3 is CASSIVGNTGELFF. The CDR3 nucleotides are TGTGCCAGTAGTATAGTGGGGAACACCGGGGAGCTGTTTTTT. The chain couples TRBV19 to TRBJ2-2; D unresolved. This CDR3 has 14 residues. Germline V gene lookup returns CDR1 LNHDA and CDR2 SQIVND (reference sequence). Trimming shortened V by 1 base and J by 1 base, and 4 bases separated the two germline ends. Supplemented by reference TRBV19 and TRBJ2-2, the full variable domain reads DGGITQSPKYLFRKEGQNVTLSCEQNLNHDAMYWYRQDPGQGLRLIYYSQIVNDFQKGDIAEGYSVSREKKESFPLTVTSAQKNPTAFYLCASSIVGNTGELFFGEGSRLTVL.